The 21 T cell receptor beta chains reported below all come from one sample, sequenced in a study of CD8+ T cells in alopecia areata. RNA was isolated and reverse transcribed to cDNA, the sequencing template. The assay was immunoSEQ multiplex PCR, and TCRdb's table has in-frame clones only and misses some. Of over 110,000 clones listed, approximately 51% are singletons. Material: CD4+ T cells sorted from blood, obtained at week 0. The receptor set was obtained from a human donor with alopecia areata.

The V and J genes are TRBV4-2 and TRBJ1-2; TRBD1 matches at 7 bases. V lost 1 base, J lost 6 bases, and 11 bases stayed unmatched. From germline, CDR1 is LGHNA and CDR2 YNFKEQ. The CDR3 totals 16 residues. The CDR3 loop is CASSQVSQGGENGYTF. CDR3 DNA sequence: TGTGCCAGCAGCCAAGTATCTCAGGGGGGGGAGAATGGCTACACCTTC.

CDR3 residues: CACSPIGGRTEAFF. CDR3 in DNA: TGTGCCTGCTCGCCCATAGGAGGGAGAACTGAAGCTTTCTTT. The chain links TRBV30 to TRBJ1-1; no clear D gene. V was pared by 6 bases and J by 5 bases, with 19 bases between. Germline V gene lookup returns CDR1 GTSNPN and CDR2 SVGIG (reference sequence). The CDR3 totals 14 residues.

The CDR3 loop is CASSERRGNQPQHF. The CDR3 DNA is TGTGCCAGCAGTGAGAGACGGGGGAATCAGCCCCAGCATTTT. This sequence joins TRBV25-1 and TRBJ1-5; D might be TRBD1 (5 bases). CDR3 length: 14 amino acids. The V gene lost 3 bases and the J gene lost 4 bases, with 10 bases spanning the gap. Germline loops: CDR1 MGHDK, CDR2 SYGVNS. The whole variable domain, filled in from reference TRBV25-1 and TRBJ1-5, reads EADIYQTPRYLVIGTGKKITLECSQTMGHDKMYWYQQDPGMELHLIHYSYGVNSTEKGDLSSESTVSRIRTEHFPLTLESARPSHTSQYLCASSERRGNQPQHFGDGTRLSIL.

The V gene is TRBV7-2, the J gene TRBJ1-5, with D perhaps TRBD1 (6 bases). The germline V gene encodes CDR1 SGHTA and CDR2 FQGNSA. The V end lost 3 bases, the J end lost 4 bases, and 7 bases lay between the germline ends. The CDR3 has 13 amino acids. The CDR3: CASSFRGNQPQHF. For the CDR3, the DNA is TGTGCCAGCAGCTTTAGGGGGAATCAGCCCCAGCATTTT.

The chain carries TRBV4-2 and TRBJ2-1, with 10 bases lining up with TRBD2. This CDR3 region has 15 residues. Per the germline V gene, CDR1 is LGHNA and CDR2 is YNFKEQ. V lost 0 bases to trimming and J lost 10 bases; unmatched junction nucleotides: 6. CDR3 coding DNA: TGTGCCAGCAGCCAAGATGGTCTAGCGGGAGTGGAGCAGTTCTTC. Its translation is CASSQDGLAGVEQFF.

The chain's CDR3 is CASSQDGGTGRYEQYF. CDR3 nucleotides: TGCGCCAGCAGCCAAGATGGCGGGACAGGGAGGTACGAGCAGTACTTC. The V and J genes are TRBV4-3 and TRBJ2-7, with 9 bases matching TRBD1. The germline CDR1 and CDR2 sequences are LGHNA and YSLEER. V was clipped by 0 bases and J by 4 bases; unmatched bases: 7. The CDR3 runs to 16 residues.

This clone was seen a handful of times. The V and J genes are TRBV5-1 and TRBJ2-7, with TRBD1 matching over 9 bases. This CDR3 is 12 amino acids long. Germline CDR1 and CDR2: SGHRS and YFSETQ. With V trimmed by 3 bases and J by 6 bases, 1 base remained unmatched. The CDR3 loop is CASSSTGGEQYF. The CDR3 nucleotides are TGCGCCAGCAGCTCGACAGGGGGCGAGCAGTACTTC.

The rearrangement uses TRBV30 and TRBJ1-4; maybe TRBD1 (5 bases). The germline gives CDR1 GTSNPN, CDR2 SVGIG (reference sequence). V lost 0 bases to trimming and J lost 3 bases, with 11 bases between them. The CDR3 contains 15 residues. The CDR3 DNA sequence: TGTGCCTGGAGTGTACGGTCGGGGGCTAATGAAAAACTGTTTTTT. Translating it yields CAWSVRSGANEKLFF.

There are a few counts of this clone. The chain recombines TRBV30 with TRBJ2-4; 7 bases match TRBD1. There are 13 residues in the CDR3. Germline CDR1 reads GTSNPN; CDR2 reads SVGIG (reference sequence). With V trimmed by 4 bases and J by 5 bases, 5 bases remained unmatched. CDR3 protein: CAWNTGDQNIQYF. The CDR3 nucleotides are TGTGCCTGGAACACAGGGGATCAAAACATTCAGTACTTC.

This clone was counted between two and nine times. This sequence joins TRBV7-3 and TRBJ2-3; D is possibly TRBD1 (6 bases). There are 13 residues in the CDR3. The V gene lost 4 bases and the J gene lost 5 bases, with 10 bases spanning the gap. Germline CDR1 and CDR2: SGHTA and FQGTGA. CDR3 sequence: CASSSHREDTQYF. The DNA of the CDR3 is TGTGCCAGCAGCTCCCACAGGGAAGATACGCAGTATTTT.

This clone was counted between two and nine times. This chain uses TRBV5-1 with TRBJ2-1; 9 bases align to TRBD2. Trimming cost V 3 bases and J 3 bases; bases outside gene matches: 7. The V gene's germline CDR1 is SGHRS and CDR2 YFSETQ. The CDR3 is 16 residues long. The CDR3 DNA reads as TGCGCCAGCAGCTCCACCCGACTAGCGGACTACAATGAGCAGTTCTTC. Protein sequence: CASSSTRLADYNEQFF.

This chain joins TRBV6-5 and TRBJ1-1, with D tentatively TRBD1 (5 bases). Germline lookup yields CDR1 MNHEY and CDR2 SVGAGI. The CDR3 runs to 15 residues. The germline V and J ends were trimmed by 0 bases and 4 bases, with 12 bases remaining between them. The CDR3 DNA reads TGTGCCAGCAGTTACTCTGGGGACGGTGGCACTGAAGCTTTCTTT. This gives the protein CASSYSGDGGTEAFF.

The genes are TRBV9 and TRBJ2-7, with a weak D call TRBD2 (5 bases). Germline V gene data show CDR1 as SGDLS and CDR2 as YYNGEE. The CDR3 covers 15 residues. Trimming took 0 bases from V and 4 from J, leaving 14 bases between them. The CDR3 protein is CASSVVHGGGYEQYF. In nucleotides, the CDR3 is TGTGCCAGCAGCGTAGTCCACGGAGGAGGATACGAGCAGTACTTC.

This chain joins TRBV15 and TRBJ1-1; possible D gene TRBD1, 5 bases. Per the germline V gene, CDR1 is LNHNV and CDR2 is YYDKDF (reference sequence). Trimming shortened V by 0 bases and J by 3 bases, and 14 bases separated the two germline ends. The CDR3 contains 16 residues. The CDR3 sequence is CATSRDLQGRDTEAFF. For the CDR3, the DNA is TGTGCCACCAGCAGAGATCTGCAGGGACGGGACACTGAAGCTTTCTTT.

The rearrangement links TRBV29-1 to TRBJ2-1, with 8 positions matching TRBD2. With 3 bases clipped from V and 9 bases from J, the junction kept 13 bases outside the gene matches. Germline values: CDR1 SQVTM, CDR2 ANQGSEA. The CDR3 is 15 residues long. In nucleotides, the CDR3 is TGCAGCGTTGATTGGCGGGGGGAGCTTAGGGGTGAGCAGTTCTTC. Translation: CSVDWRGELRGEQFF.

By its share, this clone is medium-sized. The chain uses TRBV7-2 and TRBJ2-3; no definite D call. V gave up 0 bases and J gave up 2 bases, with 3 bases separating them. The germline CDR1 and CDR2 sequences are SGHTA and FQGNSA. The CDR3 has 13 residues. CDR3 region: CASSLAPTDTQYF. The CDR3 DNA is TGTGCCAGCAGCTTAGCCCCCACAGATACGCAGTATTTT.

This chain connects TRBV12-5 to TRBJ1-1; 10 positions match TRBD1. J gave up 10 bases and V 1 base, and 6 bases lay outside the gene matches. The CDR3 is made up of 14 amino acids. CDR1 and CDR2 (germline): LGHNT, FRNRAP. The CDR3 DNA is TGTGCTAGTGGTTTGGCCGGGACAGGGGATTTAGCTTTCTTT. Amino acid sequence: CASGLAGTGDLAFF.

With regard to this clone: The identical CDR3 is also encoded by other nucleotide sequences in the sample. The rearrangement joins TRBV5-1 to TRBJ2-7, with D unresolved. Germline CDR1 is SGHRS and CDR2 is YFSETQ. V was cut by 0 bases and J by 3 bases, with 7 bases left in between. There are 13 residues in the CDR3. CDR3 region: CASSLGLNYEQYF. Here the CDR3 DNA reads TGCGCCAGCAGCTTGGGACTGAACTACGAGCAGTACTTC. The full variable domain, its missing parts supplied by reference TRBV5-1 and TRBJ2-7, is KAGVTQTPRYLIKTRGQQVTLSCSPISGHRSVSWYQQTPGQGLQFLFEYFSETQRNKGNFPGRFSGRQFSNSRSEMNVSTLELGDSALYLCASSLGLNYEQYFGPGTRLTVT.

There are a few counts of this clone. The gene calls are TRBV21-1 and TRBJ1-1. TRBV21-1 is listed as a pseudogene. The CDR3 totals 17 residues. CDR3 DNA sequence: TGTGCCAGCAGCAACACTACCGTGGAGGGACTGAACACTGAAGCTTTCTTT. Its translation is CASSNTTVEGLNTEAFF.

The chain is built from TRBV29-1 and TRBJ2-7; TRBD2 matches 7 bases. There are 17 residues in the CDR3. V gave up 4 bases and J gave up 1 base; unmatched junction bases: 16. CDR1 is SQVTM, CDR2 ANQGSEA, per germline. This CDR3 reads CSVVGDYRSSGSYEQYF. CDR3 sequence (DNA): TGCAGCGTTGTGGGGGACTACAGATCAAGTGGTTCCTACGAGCAGTACTTC.

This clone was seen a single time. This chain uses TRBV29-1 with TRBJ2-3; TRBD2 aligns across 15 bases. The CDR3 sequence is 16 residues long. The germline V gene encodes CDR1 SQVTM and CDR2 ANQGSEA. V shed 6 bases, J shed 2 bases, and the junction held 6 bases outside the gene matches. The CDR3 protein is CSVAGLAGGITDTQYF. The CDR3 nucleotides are TGCAGCGTGGCCGGACTAGCGGGAGGGATCACAGATACGCAGTATTTT.